The 31 T cell receptor beta chains listed next were all sequenced from one sample in a study of cytomegalovirus exposure and HLA in healthy donors. This PCR relied on a set of 60 Vbeta primers and 13 Jbeta primers. Only in-frame clones appear in the TCRdb table, and some are missing; sequencing was by immunoSEQ multiplex PCR. Found here are about 140,000 clones; the top ten clones hold 2% to 2.5%. Input material: PBMCs. These TCRs come from a woman aged 18-30 years in good health and CMV-seronegative.

This rearrangement joins TRBV19 to TRBJ2-3, with D perhaps matching TRBD2 (6 bases). V was clipped by 2 bases and J by 4 bases, with 10 bases between them. The CDR3 loop spans 14 amino acids. The germline gives CDR1 LNHDA, CDR2 SQIVND (reference sequence). This CDR3 reads CASSIRRESDTQYF. DNA of the CDR3: TGTGCCAGTAGTATACGACGGGAGTCAGATACGCAGTATTTT.

This sequence joins TRBV18 and TRBJ2-5; D perhaps matches TRBD1 (6 bases). Germline V gene data show CDR1 as KGHSH and CDR2 as LQKENI. The CDR3 is made up of 12 amino acids. The V end was cut by 3 bases, the J end by 11 bases, with 13 bases between. The DNA for the CDR3 is TGTGCCAGCTCACCGGGACAAAGAGAGCAGTACTTC. Translated, it gives CASSPGQREQYF.

This sequence joins TRBV6-1 and TRBJ2-5; a weak D match, TRBD1 (5 bases). Trimming pared 5 bases from V and 2 bases from J, leaving 12 bases between. The length of the CDR3 is 14 residues. Germline lookup yields CDR1 MNHNS and CDR2 SASEGT. CDR3 amino acids: CASSLQGVQETQYF. CDR3 in DNA: TGTGCCAGCAGTTTGCAGGGTGTTCAAGAGACCCAGTACTTC.

The J gene is TRBJ2-2, the V gene TRBV6-4; D uncertain. Looked up from germline, CDR1 is MRHNA and CDR2 is SNTAGT. The V and J ends lost 7 bases and 1 base respectively, with 13 bases between them. This CDR3 region has 15 residues. In DNA form, the CDR3 reads TGTGCCAGCACCCCACGTGGCGGGAACACCGGGGAGCTGTTTTTT. Translating it yields CASTPRGGNTGELFF.

J is TRBJ2-1 and V is TRBV5-1; perhaps TRBD1 as D (8 bases). CDR1 is SGHRS and CDR2 is YFSETQ in the germline V gene. The CDR3 length is 14 residues. With 7 bases removed from V and 6 bases from J, the gap between germline ends came to 17 bases. CDR3 residues: CASGQGGGPNEQFF. In DNA, the CDR3 is TGCGCCAGCGGACAGGGAGGGGGTCCCAATGAGCAGTTCTTC.

This chain joins TRBV6-4 and TRBJ1-1, with 7 bases matching TRBD1. The V segment lost 5 bases and the J segment 3 bases; nucleotides outside the gene matches: 12. The CDR3 totals 16 residues. Per the germline V gene, CDR1 is MRHNA and CDR2 is SNTAGT. The CDR3 protein is CASSPLRDSLYTEAFF. CDR3 nucleotide sequence: TGTGCCAGCAGTCCACTTCGGGACAGCTTGTACACTGAAGCTTTCTTT.

The V and J genes are TRBV5-6 and TRBJ2-2; 8 nucleotides agree with TRBD1. V was clipped by 3 bases and J by 3 bases; unmatched bases: 7. Looked up from germline, CDR1 is SGHDT and CDR2 is YYEEEE. The CDR3 totals 16 residues. The CDR3 coding sequence is TGTGCCAGCAGCTCCGGGACAGGACTACACACCGGGGAGCTGTTTTTT. It is translated as CASSSGTGLHTGELFF.

The chain carries TRBV28 and TRBJ2-6, with D perhaps matching TRBD2 (5 bases). In germline, CDR1 is MDHEN, CDR2 SYDVKM. The V end was cut by 5 bases, the J end by 2 bases, with 16 bases between. CDR3 length: 17 amino acids. In nucleotides, the CDR3 is TGTGCCAGCAGTACTACGGCGCTAGCTGCTGGGGCCAACGTCCTGACTTTC. It specifies CASSTTALAAGANVLTF.

This chain uses TRBV7-8 with TRBJ2-1; 8 nucleotides align to TRBD2. With V trimmed by 5 bases and J by 8 bases, 14 bases remained unmatched. Germline CDR1 SGHVS, CDR2 FQNEAQ. This CDR3 comprises 16 residues. CDR3 sequence: CASSDPHGRAVDEQFF. DNA of the CDR3: TGTGCCAGCAGCGATCCTCACGGGAGGGCTGTAGATGAGCAGTTCTTC. The full variable domain, rest sourced from reference TRBV7-8 and TRBJ2-1, is GAGVSQSPRYKVAKRGQDVALRCDPISGHVSLFWYQQALGQGPEFLTYFQNEAQLDKSGLPSDRFFAERPEGSVSTLKIQRTQQEDSAVYLCASSDPHGRAVDEQFFGPGTRLTVL.

With respect to this clone: The junction departs from germline at one end; a sequencing error may be responsible. The CDR3, as DNA: TGTGCCACTAGTGGGGGGACGGCTAGCAATCAGCCCCAGCATTTT. Translation: CATSGGTASNQPQHF. This chain joins TRBV19 and TRBJ1-5; possibly TRBD1 for D (5 bases). From germline, CDR1 is LNHDA and CDR2 SQIVND (reference sequence). The CDR3 consists of 15 residues.

This sequence joins TRBV15 and TRBJ2-3; TRBD2 aligns across 10 bases. V gave up 5 bases and J gave up 4 bases; unmatched junction bases: 21. Germline lookup yields CDR1 LNHNV and CDR2 YYDKDF (reference sequence). The CDR3 has 20 amino acids. CDR3 sequence (DNA): TGTGCCACCAGCCCTGCAGGGAGCGGGAGGGTTGTTACTGCAGCAGATACGCAGTATTTT. This translates into CATSPAGSGRVVTAADTQYF.

The rearrangement joins TRBV19 to TRBJ1-2; maybe TRBD1 (5 bases). Germline V gives CDR1 LNHDA, CDR2 SQIVND (reference sequence). The CDR3 has 13 residues. Trimming took off 6 bases at V and 4 bases at J, with 12 bases between the two ends. CDR3 sequence reads: CASSAGMAYGYTF. The CDR3 nucleotides read TGTGCCAGTAGCGCAGGGATGGCCTATGGCTACACCTTC.

The V gene is TRBV23-1, the J gene TRBJ2-6, with D perhaps TRBD2 (6 bases). TRBV23-1 carries the ORF label, with uncertain function. CDR3 length: 17 residues. V was trimmed by 6 bases and J by 2 bases, leaving 17 bases between them. This CDR3 reads CASSLSAGCPGANVLTF. In DNA form, the CDR3 reads TGCGCCAGCAGCCTGTCTGCGGGGTGCCCTGGGGCCAACGTCCTGACTTTC.

The gene calls are TRBV6-5 and TRBJ2-1; 10 bases align to TRBD1. The germline gives CDR1 MNHEY, CDR2 SVGAGI. This CDR3 region has 15 residues. The V gene end was trimmed by 4 bases and the J gene end by 9 bases; junction bases not matched to a gene: 9. CDR3 DNA: TGTGCCAGCAGTTCCCCGAGACAGGGGGCGGGTGAGCAGTTCTTC. Translation: CASSSPRQGAGEQFF.

The V gene is TRBV10-2, the J gene TRBJ2-3, with 9 bases lining up with TRBD2. The CDR3 loop spans 16 amino acids. CDR1 WSHSY and CDR2 SAAADI come from the germline V gene. V lost 10 bases, J lost 5 bases, and 16 bases stayed unmatched. CDR3 in DNA: TGCGCCACCAAAAGCGCTTTAGCGGGAGATCTAGATACGCAGTATTTT. Its translation: CATKSALAGDLDTQYF.

This rearrangement joins TRBV5-4 to TRBJ2-5; D may be TRBD1 (6 bases). The CDR3 totals 15 residues. Germline V gene data show CDR1 as SGHNT and CDR2 as YYREEE (reference sequence). V was pared by 4 bases and J by 0 bases, with 13 bases between. CDR3 bases: TGTGCCAGCAGCCTGGGGGCAGCCTACCAAGAGACCCAGTACTTC. Residues: CASSLGAAYQETQYF.

This chain connects TRBV6-5 to TRBJ1-1, with unresolved D. The germline V gene encodes CDR1 MNHEY and CDR2 SVGAGI. V was trimmed by 2 bases and J by 5 bases, leaving 9 bases between them. The CDR3 sequence is 13 residues long. CDR3 nucleotide sequence: TGTGCCAGCAGTTACGCCAGGTGGACTGAAGCTTTCTTT. Its protein is CASSYARWTEAFF.

In the case of this clone: A junction boundary mismatches the germline segment, possibly from a read error. The CDR3 nucleotides are TGTGTCAGTAGTATAGAACCGACAGGGGTACACGTCCTGACTTTC. Translating gives CVSSIEPTGVHVLTF. The chain carries TRBV19 and TRBJ2-6; 8 bases line up with TRBD1. Germline values: CDR1 LNHDA, CDR2 SQIVND (reference sequence). The CDR3 runs to 15 residues.

Worth noting for this clone: The junction shows a germline mismatch at one end, possibly a read error. The CDR3 sequence is CAWRGAGGRNEQLF. CDR3 nucleotide sequence: TGTGCCTGGAGAGGAGCGGGAGGTCGGAATGAGCAGCTCTTC. V gene TRBV30 combines with J gene TRBJ2-1; TRBD2 matches at 9 bases. CDR1 and CDR2 (germline): GTSNPN, SVGIG (reference sequence). The CDR3 is made up of 14 amino acids.

The gene calls are TRBV19 and TRBJ2-3; perhaps TRBD1 as D (6 bases). Germline V gene sequence: CDR1 LNHDA, CDR2 SQIVND (reference sequence). The CDR3 consists of 16 residues. The ends were cut back, 4 bases at V and 7 bases at J, with 21 bases in the middle. The CDR3 DNA reads TGTGCCAGTAGTAGCTGGGACACACCTATCTCGTATACGCAGTATTTT. As protein: CASSSWDTPISYTQYF.

The chain carries TRBV6-5 and TRBJ2-1, with D possibly TRBD2 on 6 matching bases. V was shortened by 7 bases and J by 6 bases, with 13 bases between the two germline ends. Germline lookup yields CDR1 MNHEY and CDR2 SVGAGI. CDR3 length: 13 residues. The CDR3, as DNA: TGTGCCAGCATGGCGGGGAGTGTCAATGAGCAGTTCTTC. This encodes CASMAGSVNEQFF.

This chain connects TRBV6-6 to TRBJ2-2, with 9 bases fitting TRBD2. Per germline, CDR1 MNHNY and CDR2 SVGAGI (reference sequence). V was pared by 4 bases and J by 7 bases, with 10 bases of the junction left unmatched. The CDR3 sequence is 16 residues long. The CDR3 is CASSSGSSGKVGELFF. The CDR3 DNA reads as TGTGCCAGCAGTTCTGGGTCTAGCGGGAAGGTCGGGGAGCTGTTTTTT.

This chain uses TRBV11-3 with TRBJ2-1; 7 nucleotides match TRBD2. The V gene's germline CDR1 is SGHNT and CDR2 YENEEA. Germline trimming cut 5 bases from V and 7 bases from J; bases unmatched to any gene: 14. The CDR3 runs 16 residues. The CDR3 DNA reads as TGTGCCAGCAGCCCCTGGGGTGGCGGGAGTCCGAATGAGCAGTTCTTC. Its translation: CASSPWGGGSPNEQFF.

The rearrangement joins TRBV30 to TRBJ2-7; D is possibly TRBD1 (6 bases). The germline V gene encodes CDR1 GTSNPN and CDR2 SVGIG (reference sequence). V lost 3 bases and J 5 bases, leaving 11 bases between the germline ends. The CDR3 is made up of 12 amino acids. Written as DNA, the CDR3 is TGTGCCTGGAGCAAAACAGGGAACGAGCAGTACTTC. Translation: CAWSKTGNEQYF.

The J gene is TRBJ2-3, the V gene TRBV6-5; TRBD2 matches 11 bases. Germline V lookup: CDR1 MNHEY, CDR2 SVGAGI. The CDR3 extends over 15 amino acids. The junction had 7 bases not matched to a gene; V was cut back by 5 bases and J by 6 bases. The CDR3 sequence is CASSATSGSSDTQYF. CDR3 nucleotide sequence: TGTGCCAGCAGTGCCACTAGCGGGAGTTCGGATACGCAGTATTTT.

The chain links TRBV4-2 to TRBJ1-5; possibly TRBD1 for D (6 bases). There are 15 residues in the CDR3. In germline, CDR1 is LGHNA, CDR2 YNFKEQ. Trimming shortened V by 3 bases and J by 4 bases, and 13 bases separated the two germline ends. CDR3 DNA: TGTGCCAGCAGCCAGGACAGCAACGCGAATCAGCCCCAGCATTTT. Amino acid sequence: CASSQDSNANQPQHF.

The genes are TRBV7-2 and TRBJ2-1; 11 nucleotides align to TRBD2. In germline, CDR1 is SGHTA, CDR2 FQGNSA. The length of the CDR3 is 14 residues. Losses at the gene ends were 6 bases for V and 10 bases for J; bases not matched to a gene: 8. Here the CDR3 reads CASRRTSGSGEQFF. The CDR3 DNA follows: TGTGCCAGCAGACGTACTAGCGGGAGTGGAGAGCAGTTCTTC.

V is TRBV5-4 and J is TRBJ1-2; D unclear. Germline V gene data show CDR1 as SGHNT and CDR2 as YYREEE (reference sequence). The CDR3 is 12 amino acids. Between the trimmed V and J ends, which lost 0 bases and 13 bases, there was a span of 13 bases. The CDR3 sequence is CASSLGAVTSTF. DNA for the CDR3: TGTGCCAGCAGCTTGGGAGCGGTTACTTCCACCTTC.

The chain employs TRBV4-2 and TRBJ1-5; D uncertain. The V gene's germline CDR1 is LGHNA and CDR2 YNFKEQ. This CDR3 contains 15 residues. The V gene lost 0 bases and the J gene lost 7 bases, with 13 bases spanning the gap. The DNA for the CDR3 is TGTGCCAGCAGCCAAGAATTCCAGGTGCTGCAGCCCCAGCATTTT. Protein: CASSQEFQVLQPQHF.

J is TRBJ2-1 and V is TRBV14; 7 bases fit TRBD1. In germline, CDR1 is SGHDN, CDR2 FVKESK. J was trimmed by 3 bases and V by 4 bases; bases with no gene match: 0. CDR3 length equals 13 residues. This CDR3 reads CASSRDSYNEQFF. CDR3 coding DNA: TGTGCCAGCAGCCGGGACAGCTACAATGAGCAGTTCTTC.

The chain links TRBV7-8 to TRBJ2-5; 9 bases align to TRBD2. The junction had 1 base not matched to a gene; V was cut back by 2 bases and J by 0 bases. The CDR3 has 15 amino acids. CDR1 SGHVS and CDR2 FQNEAQ come from the germline V gene. CDR3 loop: CASSLRLADQETQYF. CDR3 sequence (DNA): TGTGCCAGCAGCTTAAGACTAGCGGACCAAGAGACCCAGTACTTC.